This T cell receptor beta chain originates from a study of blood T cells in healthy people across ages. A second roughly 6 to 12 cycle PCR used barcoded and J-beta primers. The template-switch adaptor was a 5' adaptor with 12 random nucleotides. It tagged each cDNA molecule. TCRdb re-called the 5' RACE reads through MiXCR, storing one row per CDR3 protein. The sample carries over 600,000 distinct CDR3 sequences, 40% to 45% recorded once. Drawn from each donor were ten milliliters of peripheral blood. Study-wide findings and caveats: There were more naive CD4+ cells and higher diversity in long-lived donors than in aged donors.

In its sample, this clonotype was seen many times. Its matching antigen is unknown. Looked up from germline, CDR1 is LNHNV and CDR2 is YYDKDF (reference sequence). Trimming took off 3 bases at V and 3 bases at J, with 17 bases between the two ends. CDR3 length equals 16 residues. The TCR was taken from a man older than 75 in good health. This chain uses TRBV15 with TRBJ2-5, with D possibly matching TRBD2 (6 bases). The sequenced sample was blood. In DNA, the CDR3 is TGTGCCACCAGCAGGAGTGGAAGTGCGGGAAAAGAGACCCAGTACTTC. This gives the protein CATSRSGSAGKETQYF. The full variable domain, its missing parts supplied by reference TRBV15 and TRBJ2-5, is DAMVIQNPRYQVTQFGKPVTLSCSQTLNHNVMYWYQQKSSQAPKLLFHYYDKDFNNEADTPDNFQSRRPNTSFCFLDIRSPGLGDTAMYLCATSRSGSAGKETQYFGPGTRLLVL.